One and the same sample provided the 10 T cell receptor beta chains below, sequenced in a study of cytomegalovirus exposure and HLA in healthy donors. Vbeta (60) and Jbeta (13) primers were used in the PCR. The protocol was immunoSEQ multiplex PCR, while the TCRdb copy is restricted to in-frame clones and leaves out a portion. The sample lists about 130,000 clones; 76% were seen once. The specimen was PBMCs. The source is a man in his forties in good health and CMV-seronegative.

This chain links TRBV6-5 with TRBJ2-4; D is possibly TRBD1 (6 bases). There are 15 residues in the CDR3. Looked up from germline, CDR1 is MNHEY and CDR2 is SVGAGI. Trimming pared 5 bases from V and 0 bases from J, leaving 11 bases between. This chain's CDR3 is CASSPTGLAKNIQYF. The CDR3 DNA sequence: TGTGCCAGCAGTCCTACAGGGCTAGCCAAAAACATTCAGTACTTC.

This rearrangement joins TRBV6-6 to TRBJ1-2; maybe TRBD1 (6 bases). The CDR3 totals 16 residues. V gave up 2 bases and J gave up 4 bases, with 17 bases separating them. Germline assignment: CDR1 MNHNY and CDR2 SVGAGI (reference sequence). The CDR3 DNA is TGTGCCAGCAGTTACCAGGGGAACAGGGCGACCTATGGCTACACCTTC. Its protein product is CASSYQGNRATYGYTF.

This clone has only a few counts. The V and J genes are TRBV29-1 and TRBJ1-1, with TRBD1 as a possible D gene (6 bases). The CDR3 totals 11 residues. The V gene lost 1 base and the J gene lost 11 bases, with 11 bases spanning the gap. Germline assignment: CDR1 SQVTM and CDR2 ANQGSEA. The CDR3 DNA is TGCAGCGTTGAAGGGGGGCTGGGGGCTTTCTTT. Amino acid sequence: CSVEGGLGAFF.

The chain combines TRBV1 with TRBJ1-1; the table gives TRBD1 as D, unverified against the DNA. TRBV1 is a recognized pseudogene. The CDR3 is 13 residues long. CDR3 coding DNA: TGCACCAGCCGGAGGACAGTAGATGATATAGCTTTCTTT. Translation gives CTSRRTVDDIAFF.

This chain joins TRBV5-1 and TRBJ2-5; 13 nucleotides line up with TRBD2. Unmatched junction bases numbered 4, after V lost 4 bases and J lost 4 bases. CDR1 and CDR2 from the germline V gene are SGHRS and YFSETQ. The CDR3 spans 15 residues. CDR3 loop: CASSERTSGRETQYF. CDR3 nucleotide sequence: TGCGCCAGCAGCGAGCGGACTAGCGGGAGAGAGACCCAGTACTTC.

The gene calls are TRBV4-3 and TRBJ2-1, with a tentative D call TRBD2 (6 bases). Looked up from germline, CDR1 is LGHNA and CDR2 is YSLEER. The CDR3 totals 14 residues. Trimming left V 2 bases short and J 9 bases short, with 14 bases between. This chain's CDR3 is CASSQQRDSSEQFF. Written as DNA, the CDR3 is TGCGCCAGCAGCCAACAACGGGACTCTAGTGAGCAGTTCTTC.

This clone was picked up a small number of times. The identical CDR3 is also encoded by other nucleotide sequences in the sample. V is TRBV11-2 and J is TRBJ1-2, with 7 positions matching TRBD1. Germline trimming cut 5 bases from V and 0 bases from J; bases unmatched to any gene: 6. This CDR3 comprises 15 residues. Germline-derived CDR1 and CDR2 are SGHAT and FQNNGV. The CDR3 nucleotides read TGTGCCAGCAGCCCCCGGACAGGATCTAACTATGGCTACACCTTC. The encoded protein is CASSPRTGSNYGYTF.

Concerning this clone: The same CDR3 can be traced to other DNA sequences in this sample. The chain joins TRBV5-4 to TRBJ1-5; possible D gene TRBD1, 5 bases. The CDR3 runs 14 residues. V shed 2 bases and J shed 5 bases, with 11 bases lying between them. Germline V gene lookup returns CDR1 SGHNT and CDR2 YYREEE (reference sequence). The chain's CDR3 is CASSLRGGHQPQHF. CDR3 DNA: TGTGCCAGCAGCTTAAGGGGAGGCCATCAGCCCCAGCATTTT.

This clone has just a few counts. The chain is built from TRBV2 and TRBJ2-7; D gene uncertain. The CDR3 has 11 residues. Germline assignment: CDR1 SNHLY and CDR2 FYNNEI. Trimming took 4 bases from V and 6 from J, leaving 7 bases between them. In nucleotides, the CDR3 is TGTGCCAGCAGTGGGGCAGCCGAGCAGTACTTC. Its protein product is CASSGAAEQYF.

V usage is TRBV7-3 and J usage is TRBJ2-2; 9 bases align to TRBD1. The J segment lost 6 bases and the V segment lost 5 bases, leaving 10 bases of the junction unmatched. The CDR3 is 16 amino acids. Germline CDR1 is SGHTA and CDR2 is FQGTGA. CDR3 bases: TGTGCCAGCAGCAAATGGCCCGGGACAGGGTCCGGGGAGCTGTTTTTT. This gives the protein CASSKWPGTGSGELFF.